Listed below are T cell receptor beta chains from one sample, sequenced in a study of T cell repertoires in cytomegalovirus infection. TCRdb redid the calling of the reads with MiXCR, one entry per CDR3 protein. This table has 250,000 to 300,000 distinct CDR3 sequences, about a sixth appearing once. Material for sequencing was CD8+ T cells from PBMCs. All receptors derive from a human donor in good health (CMV status not recorded). Some clones in this sample may be carry-over from other donors' samples. CDR3s include the opening cysteine and the closing phenylalanine or tryptophan. D genes are given only for firm matches. Only some rows state a clone size, as once, few, many or a class for expanded clones.

clone size	V gene	J gene	D gene	CDR3 DNA	CDR3 protein
-	TRBV20-1	TRBJ1-1	-	TGCAGTGCTACAGACTACCTGAACACTGAAGCTTTCTTT	CSATDYLNTEAFF
-	TRBV7-6	TRBJ1-5	-	TGTGCCAGCAGCTCTTACAATCAGCCCCAGCATTTT	CASSSYNQPQHF
-	TRBV29-1	TRBJ2-1	TRBD2	TGCAGCGTGAAAATCGGGGGGAGCTCCTACAATGAGCAGTTCTTC	CSVKIGGSSYNEQFF
many	TRBV7-9	TRBJ1-6	-	TGTGCCAGCAGCTTAGCAGGATCTAGCCCCCCGTTCCACTTT	CASSLAGSSPPFHF
many	TRBV7-2	TRBJ2-5	TRBD2	TGTGCCAGCAGCTTCCGTCCCCCACTAGCGGGGGAATGGGGGCAGGGAGAGACCCAGTACTTC	CASSFRPPLAGEWGQGETQYF
many	TRBV7-2	TRBJ2-1	-	TGTGCCAGCAGCTTAGCTCCCGACATGGAGGTCAACTATGAGCAGTTCTTC	CASSLAPDMEVNYEQFF
-	TRBV27	TRBJ2-1	-	TGTGCCAGCAGTTCCCCAGGAGCCTACAATGAGCAGTTCTTC	CASSSPGAYNEQFF
-	TRBV7-9	TRBJ2-5	TRBD2	TGTGCCAGCAGCCCGGCAGGACTAGCTGGGTTC	CASSPAGLAGF
-	TRBV13	TRBJ1-3	-	TGTGCCAGCAGCTCTAGGGTATCTGGAAACACCATATATTTT	CASSSRVSGNTIYF
-	TRBV7-9	TRBJ2-2	TRBD2	TGTGCCAGCAGGGGAAGCGGGGGCCACCTCACCGGGGAGCTGTTTTTT	CASRGSGGHLTGELFF
few	TRBV6-2/TRBV6-3	TRBJ2-7	-	TGTGCCAGCAGTTACCCAGAGAAGCTTTTCGGATTTTACGAGCAGTACTTC	CASSYPEKLFGFYEQYF
-	TRBV5-4	TRBJ2-3	TRBD2	TGTGCCAGCAGCTTGGTAGCGGGAAACACAGATACGCAGTATTTT	CASSLVAGNTDTQYF
-	TRBV6-5	TRBJ2-2	-	TGTGCCAGCAGCGGCCAGGCTCTAAACACCGGGGAGCTGTTTTTT	CASSGQALNTGELFF
few	TRBV6-5	TRBJ2-1	-	TGTGCCAGCAGTTACTCTGGCGGGGAGCAGTTCTTC	CASSYSGGEQFF
many	TRBV6-1	TRBJ1-1	-	TGTGCCAGCAGTGAAGCGGTGGAGGGTTTGAACACTGAAGCTTTCTTT	CASSEAVEGLNTEAFF
many	TRBV14	TRBJ1-2	-	TGTGCCAGCAGCCCCCGGGACCGAATGTATGGCTACACCTTC	CASSPRDRMYGYTF
few	TRBV10-3	TRBJ1-5	-	TGTGCCATCAGTGAGTCATGGGCTTATAGCAATCAGCCCCAGCATTTT	CAISESWAYSNQPQHF
-	TRBV7-9	TRBJ1-3	-	TGTGCCAGCAGCTTAGGAGACAGGCCTTTCTCTGGAAACACCATATATTTT	CASSLGDRPFSGNTIYF
few	TRBV6-5	TRBJ2-7	TRBD2	TGTGCCAGCAGTAGAATAGCGGGGGACTCCTACGAGCAGTACTTC	CASSRIAGDSYEQYF
-	TRBV7-6	TRBJ1-2	-	TGTGCCAGCAGCTTACAGGAGAACTATGGCTACACCTTC	CASSLQENYGYTF
many	TRBV7-9	TRBJ1-1	-	TGTGCCAGCAGCTTAGCGCACCAGGGAGGCACTGAAGCTTTCTTT	CASSLAHQGGTEAFF
-	TRBV4-1	TRBJ1-6	TRBD1	TGCGCCAGCAGCCAAGATCGGACAGGGAGCTCCTATAATTCACCCCTCCACTTT	CASSQDRTGSSYNSPLHF
few	TRBV7-6	TRBJ1-1	TRBD1	TGTGCCAGCAGGGATAGGGACAGGGGGTTGAACACTGAAGCTTTCTTT	CASRDRDRGLNTEAFF
many	TRBV6-2/TRBV6-3	TRBJ1-2	-	TGTGCCAGCAGTTACGTAGGAGATGGCTACACCTTC	CASSYVGDGYTF
few	TRBV7-8	TRBJ2-7	-	TGTGCCAGCACCATCCCAGACGCCTACGAGCAGTACTTC	CASTIPDAYEQYF
-	TRBV28	TRBJ2-3	TRBD1	TGTGCCAGCAGCCCCGGGACAGGGGCGACAGATACGCAGTATTTT	CASSPGTGATDTQYF
many	TRBV7-6	TRBJ2-2	TRBD1	TGTGCCAGCAGCTTTCAAGGACAGGGAGAAACCGGGGAGCTGTTTTTT	CASSFQGQGETGELFF
many	TRBV20-1	TRBJ1-5	-	TGCAGTGCTAGTCTAGAAGGGATTAGCAATCAGCCCCAGCATTTT	CSASLEGISNQPQHF
-	TRBV28	TRBJ1-3	-	TGTGCCAGCAGTCCAAACAGGGTATTCTCTGGAAACACCATATATTTT	CASSPNRVFSGNTIYF
-	TRBV12-5	TRBJ2-3	-	TGTGCTAGTGGTTTGGTAGGAGATACGCAGTATTTT	CASGLVGDTQYF
few	TRBV27	TRBJ1-5	-	TGTGCCAGCAGAAAAAATAGCAATCAGCCCCAGCATTTT	CASRKNSNQPQHF
-	TRBV5-1	TRBJ1-1	-	TGCGCCAGCAGCTGGAATACCGGGAGTACTAGCCCTTTGAACACTGAAGCTTTCTTT	CASSWNTGSTSPLNTEAFF
few	TRBV5-6	TRBJ2-3	TRBD1	TGTGCCAGCACCGGACCGCCAGGGGGTACGCAGTATTTT	CASTGPPGGTQYF
-	TRBV6-2/TRBV6-3	TRBJ2-7	TRBD1	TGTGCCAGCAGTTACTTGGACAGGGTGTCAGACGAGCAGTACTTC	CASSYLDRVSDEQYF
-	TRBV7-3	TRBJ1-3	-	TGTGCCAGCAGCTTAAACAGGGACTCTGGAAACACCATATATTTT	CASSLNRDSGNTIYF
few	TRBV7-3	TRBJ1-1	TRBD1	TGTGCCAGCAGCTCGACAGGGGGCGCCCCCACTGAAGCTTTCTTT	CASSSTGGAPTEAFF
few	TRBV7-8	TRBJ1-4	-	TGTGCCAGCAGCTTAATCAATCAACGGGAAAAACTGTTTTTT	CASSLINQREKLFF
-	TRBV2	TRBJ1-2	-	TGTGCCAGCAGGGGGGGGGCGCTCAGCTATGGCTACACCTTC	CASRGGALSYGYTF
few	TRBV15	TRBJ1-5	-	TGTGCCACCAGCAGAGAAGGGGGGTCGGGTCAACCCCAGCATTTT	CATSREGGSGQPQHF
few	TRBV20-1	TRBJ2-3	TRBD2	TGCAGTGCTAGAGATCCCCTACTAGCGGCCTCTAGCACAGATACGCAGTATTTT	CSARDPLLAASSTDTQYF
many	TRBV12-3/TRBV12-4	TRBJ1-6	-	TGTGCCAGCAGTTTAAGGGGGGGCGGCTCCTATAATTCACCCCTCCACTTT	CASSLRGGGSYNSPLHF
few	TRBV7-9	TRBJ2-4	-	TGTGCCAGCAGCCCCTTTGAGATAGCCAAAAACATTCAGTACTTC	CASSPFEIAKNIQYF
-	TRBV7-9	TRBJ1-1	-	TGTGCCAGCAGCCGCTGGGCCACTGAAGCTTTCTTT	CASSRWATEAFF
once	TRBV9	TRBJ2-3	-	TGTGCCAGCAGCGCTGCCCGGGACCTAGATACGCAGTATTTT	CASSAARDLDTQYF
-	TRBV2	TRBJ2-7	-	TGTGCCAGTCTTGAGACGGGCCACAAATCCTACGAGCAGTACTTC	CASLETGHKSYEQYF
-	TRBV7-3	TRBJ1-2	TRBD1	TGTGCCAGCGACCGGACAGGGGGCGGAGGGGGAAACTATGGCTACACCTTC	CASDRTGGGGGNYGYTF
many	TRBV11-2	TRBJ2-5	-	TGTGCCAGCAGCCTAGTGGACTTCCAAGAGACCCAGTACTTC	CASSLVDFQETQYF
many	TRBV7-9	TRBJ2-3	-	TGTGCCAGCGAGACCCCCCCTGAAGATACGCAGTATTTT	CASETPPEDTQYF
few	TRBV14	TRBJ2-3	-	TGTGCCAGCAGCCCCGACGCTGATACGCAGTATTTT	CASSPDADTQYF
-	TRBV6-1	TRBJ2-2	-	TGTGCCAGCAGCTCCGGGCCTTCTGGCGGGGAGCTGTTTTTT	CASSSGPSGGELFF
-	TRBV29-1	TRBJ2-7	-	TGCAGCGTTGAGCAGGAGGGGGGAGCGTACGAGCAGTACTTC	CSVEQEGGAYEQYF
many	TRBV7-2	TRBJ1-5	-	TGTGCCAGCAGCTTACGGTGGCAAACGAATCAGCCCCAGCATTTT	CASSLRWQTNQPQHF
many	TRBV7-2	TRBJ1-1	-	TGTGCCAGCAGCTTAATCGCAGGGGCTAACACTGAAGCTTTCTTT	CASSLIAGANTEAFF
many	TRBV28	TRBJ2-7	-	TGTGCCAGCAGTTCTACCACGGACAGCTCCTACGAGCAGTACTTC	CASSSTTDSSYEQYF
-	TRBV20-1	TRBJ2-5	TRBD1	TGCAGTGCTAGAGTACTCGGGACAGATAGAGAGACCCAGTACTTC	CSARVLGTDRETQYF
-	TRBV7-9	TRBJ1-2	TRBD1	TGTGCCAGCAGCTTCCAGACCGGCGACAGGGGGGATGGCTACACCTTC	CASSFQTGDRGDGYTF
many	TRBV4-1	TRBJ1-2	-	TGCGCCAGCAGCCAATCGGAAATTACCATCTATGGCTACACCTTC	CASSQSEITIYGYTF
many	TRBV7-6	TRBJ1-2	TRBD1	TGTGCCAGCAGCCCCCCAGACAGGGCAAGGTCCAGTGACTATGGCTACACCTTC	CASSPPDRARSSDYGYTF
few	TRBV29-1	TRBJ2-6	-	TGCAGCGTTGAAGTCGCAGGTCCCTCTGGGGCCAACGTCCTGACTTTC	CSVEVAGPSGANVLTF